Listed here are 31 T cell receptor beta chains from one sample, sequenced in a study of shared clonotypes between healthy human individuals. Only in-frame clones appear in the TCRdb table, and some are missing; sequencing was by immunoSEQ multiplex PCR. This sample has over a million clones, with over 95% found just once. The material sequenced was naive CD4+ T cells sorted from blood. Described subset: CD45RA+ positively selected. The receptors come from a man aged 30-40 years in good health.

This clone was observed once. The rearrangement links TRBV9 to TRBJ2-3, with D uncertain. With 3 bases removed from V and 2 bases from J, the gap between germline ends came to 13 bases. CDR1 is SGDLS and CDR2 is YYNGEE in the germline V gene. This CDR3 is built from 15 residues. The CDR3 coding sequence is TGTGCCAGCAGCGCCCGACATCAAGTCACAGATACGCAGTATTTT. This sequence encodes CASSARHQVTDTQYF.

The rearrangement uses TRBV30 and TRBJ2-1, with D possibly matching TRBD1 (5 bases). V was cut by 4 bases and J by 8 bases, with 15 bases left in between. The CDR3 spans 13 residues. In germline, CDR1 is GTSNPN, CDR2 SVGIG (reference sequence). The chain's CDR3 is CAWNPSWGYEQFF. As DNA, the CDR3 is TGTGCCTGGAACCCGAGTTGGGGCTATGAGCAGTTCTTC.

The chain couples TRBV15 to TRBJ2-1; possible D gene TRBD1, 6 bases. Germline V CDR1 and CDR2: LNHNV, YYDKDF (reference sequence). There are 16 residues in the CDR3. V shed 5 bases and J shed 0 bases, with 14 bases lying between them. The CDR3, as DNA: TGTGCCACCAGCGTTGGGGGCACGGTCTCCTACAATGAGCAGTTCTTC. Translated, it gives CATSVGGTVSYNEQFF.

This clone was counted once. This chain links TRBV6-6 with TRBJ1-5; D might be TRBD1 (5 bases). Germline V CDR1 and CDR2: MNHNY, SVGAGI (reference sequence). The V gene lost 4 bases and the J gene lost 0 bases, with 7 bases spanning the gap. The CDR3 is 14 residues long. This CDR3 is CASSFRDSNQPQHF. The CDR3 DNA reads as TGTGCCAGCAGTTTCAGGGATAGCAATCAGCCCCAGCATTTT.

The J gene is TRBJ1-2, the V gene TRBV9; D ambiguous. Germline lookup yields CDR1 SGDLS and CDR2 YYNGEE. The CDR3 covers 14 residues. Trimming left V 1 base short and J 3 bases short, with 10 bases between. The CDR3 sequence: CASSVSREDYGYTF. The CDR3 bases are TGTGCCAGCAGCGTATCGAGGGAAGACTATGGCTACACCTTC.

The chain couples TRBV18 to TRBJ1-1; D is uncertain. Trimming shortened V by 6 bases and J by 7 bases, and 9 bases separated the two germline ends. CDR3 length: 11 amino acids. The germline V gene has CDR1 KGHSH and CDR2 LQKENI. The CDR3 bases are TGTGCCAGCTCCCAGACGGGTGAAGCTTTCTTT. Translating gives CASSQTGEAFF.

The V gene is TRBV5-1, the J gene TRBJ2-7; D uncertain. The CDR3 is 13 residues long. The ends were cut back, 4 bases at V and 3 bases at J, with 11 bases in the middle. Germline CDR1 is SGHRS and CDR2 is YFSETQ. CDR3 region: CASSLDPGYEQYF. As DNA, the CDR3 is TGCGCCAGCAGCCTAGACCCAGGCTACGAGCAGTACTTC.

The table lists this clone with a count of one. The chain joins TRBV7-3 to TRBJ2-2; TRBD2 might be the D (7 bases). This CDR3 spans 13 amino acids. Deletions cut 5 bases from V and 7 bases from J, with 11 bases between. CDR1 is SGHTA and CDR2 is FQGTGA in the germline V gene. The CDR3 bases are TGTGCCAGCAGCCGGGGGGCAATCGGGGAGCTGTTTTTT. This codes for CASSRGAIGELFF. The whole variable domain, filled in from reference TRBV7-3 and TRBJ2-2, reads GAGVSQTPSNKVTEKGKYVELRCDPISGHTALYWYRQSLGQGPEFLIYFQGTGAADDSGLPNDRFFAVRPEGSVSTLKIQRTERGDSAVYLCASSRGAIGELFFGEGSRLTVL.

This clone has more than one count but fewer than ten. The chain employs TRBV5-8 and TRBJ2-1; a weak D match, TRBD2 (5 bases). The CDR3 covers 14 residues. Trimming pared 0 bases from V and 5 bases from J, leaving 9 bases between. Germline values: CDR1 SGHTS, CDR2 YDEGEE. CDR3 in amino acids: CASSLGGLHNEQFF. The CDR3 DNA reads TGTGCCAGCAGCTTGGGAGGGCTACACAATGAGCAGTTCTTC.

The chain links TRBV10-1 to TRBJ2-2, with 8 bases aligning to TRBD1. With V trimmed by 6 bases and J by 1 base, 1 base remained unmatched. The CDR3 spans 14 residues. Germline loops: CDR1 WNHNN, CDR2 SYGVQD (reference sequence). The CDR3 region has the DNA TGCGCCAGCAGCAGGGGGCTGAACACCGGGGAGCTGTTTTTT. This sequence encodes CASSRGLNTGELFF.

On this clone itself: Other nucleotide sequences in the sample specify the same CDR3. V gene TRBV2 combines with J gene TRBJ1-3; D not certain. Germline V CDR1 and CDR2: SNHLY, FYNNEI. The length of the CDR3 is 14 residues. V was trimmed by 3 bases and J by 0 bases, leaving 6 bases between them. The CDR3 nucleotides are TGTGCCAGCAGTGACTGGAACTCTGGAAACACCATATATTTT. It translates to CASSDWNSGNTIYF.

CDR3 region: CASSSPGTGHDEQYF. The CDR3 region has the DNA TGTGCCAGCAGTTCCCCCGGGACAGGGCACGACGAGCAGTACTTC. This chain connects TRBV27 to TRBJ2-7, with 9 positions matching TRBD1. CDR3 length: 15 amino acids. V lost 4 bases and J lost 5; bases outside the gene matches: 9. CDR1 is MNHEY, CDR2 SMNVEV, per germline (reference sequence).

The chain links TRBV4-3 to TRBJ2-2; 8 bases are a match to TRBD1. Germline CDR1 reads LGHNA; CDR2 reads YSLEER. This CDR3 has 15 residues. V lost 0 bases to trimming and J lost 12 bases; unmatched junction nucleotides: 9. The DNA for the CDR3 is TGCGCCAGCAGCCAAGATCTGCCACAGGGGGGAAAGCTGTTTTTT. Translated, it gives CASSQDLPQGGKLFF.

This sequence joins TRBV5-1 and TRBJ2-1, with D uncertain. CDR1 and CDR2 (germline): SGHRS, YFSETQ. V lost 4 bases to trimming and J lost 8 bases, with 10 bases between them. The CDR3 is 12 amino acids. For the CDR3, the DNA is TGCGCCAGCAGCCTAAGGGTCCATGAGCAGTTCTTC. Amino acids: CASSLRVHEQFF. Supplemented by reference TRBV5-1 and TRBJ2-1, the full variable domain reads KAGVTQTPRYLIKTRGQQVTLSCSPISGHRSVSWYQQTPGQGLQFLFEYFSETQRNKGNFPGRFSGRQFSNSRSEMNVSTLELGDSALYLCASSLRVHEQFFGPGTRLTVL.

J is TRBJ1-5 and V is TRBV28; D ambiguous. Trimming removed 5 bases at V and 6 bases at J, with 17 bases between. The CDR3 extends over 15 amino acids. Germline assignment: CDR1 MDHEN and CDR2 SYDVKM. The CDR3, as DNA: TGTGCCAGCAGTCCTGCGAGTTTAGCCGGTCAGCCCCAGCATTTT. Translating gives CASSPASLAGQPQHF.

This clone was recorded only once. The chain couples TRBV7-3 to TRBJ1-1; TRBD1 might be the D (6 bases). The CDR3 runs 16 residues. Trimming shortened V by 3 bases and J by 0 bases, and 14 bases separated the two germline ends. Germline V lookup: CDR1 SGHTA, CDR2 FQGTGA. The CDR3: CASSLSGGRLNTEAFF. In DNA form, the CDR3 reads TGTGCCAGCAGCTTGTCTGGGGGCCGATTGAACACTGAAGCTTTCTTT. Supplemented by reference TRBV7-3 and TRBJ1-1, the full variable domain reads GAGVSQTPSNKVTEKGKYVELRCDPISGHTALYWYRQSLGQGPEFLIYFQGTGAADDSGLPNDRFFAVRPEGSVSTLKIQRTERGDSAVYLCASSLSGGRLNTEAFFGQGTRLTVV.

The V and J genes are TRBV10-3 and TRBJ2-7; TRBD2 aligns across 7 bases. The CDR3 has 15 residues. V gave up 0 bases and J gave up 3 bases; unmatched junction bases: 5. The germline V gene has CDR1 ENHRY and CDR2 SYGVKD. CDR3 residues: CAISESVASGYEQYF. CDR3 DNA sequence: TGTGCCATCAGTGAGTCGGTGGCTAGCGGCTACGAGCAGTACTTC.

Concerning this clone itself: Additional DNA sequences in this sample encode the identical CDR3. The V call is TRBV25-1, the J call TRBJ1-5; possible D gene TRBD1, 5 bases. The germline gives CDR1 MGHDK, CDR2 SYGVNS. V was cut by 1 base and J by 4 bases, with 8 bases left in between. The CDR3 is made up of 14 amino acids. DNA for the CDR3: TGTGCCAGCAGTGAATTCGGGGGTAATCAGCCCCAGCATTTT. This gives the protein CASSEFGGNQPQHF.

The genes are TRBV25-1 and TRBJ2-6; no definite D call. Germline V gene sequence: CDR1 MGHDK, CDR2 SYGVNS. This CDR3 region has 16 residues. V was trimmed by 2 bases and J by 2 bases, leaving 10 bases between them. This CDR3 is CASSESFEAGANVLTF. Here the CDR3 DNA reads TGTGCCAGCAGTGAAAGTTTCGAGGCTGGGGCCAACGTCCTGACTTTC.

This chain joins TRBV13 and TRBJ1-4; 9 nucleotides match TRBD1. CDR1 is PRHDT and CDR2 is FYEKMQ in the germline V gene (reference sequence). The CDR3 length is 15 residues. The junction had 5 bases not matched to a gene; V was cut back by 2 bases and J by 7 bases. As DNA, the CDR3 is TGTGCCAGCAGCTTACGACAGGGGGAGGTTGAAAAACTGTTTTTT. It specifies CASSLRQGEVEKLFF.

The CDR3, as DNA: TGTGCCATCAGTGCCTACGGACAGGCGGCCTACGAGCAGTACTTC. This gives the protein CAISAYGQAAYEQYF. V and J are TRBV10-3 and TRBJ2-7, with 7 bases identical to TRBD1. Per germline, CDR1 ENHRY and CDR2 SYGVKD. CDR3 length: 15 residues. V lost 4 bases to trimming and J lost 2 bases; unmatched junction nucleotides: 8.

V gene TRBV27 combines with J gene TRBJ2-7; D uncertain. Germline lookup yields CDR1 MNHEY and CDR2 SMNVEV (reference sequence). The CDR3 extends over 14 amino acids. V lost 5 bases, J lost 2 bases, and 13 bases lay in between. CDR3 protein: CASSPSGFTYEQYF. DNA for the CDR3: TGTGCCAGCAGTCCCTCTGGATTCACCTACGAGCAGTACTTC.

The CDR3 is CASSSTRVGEQYF. As DNA, the CDR3 is TGTGCCAGCAGCTCTACTCGGGTTGGCGAGCAGTACTTC. The J gene is TRBJ2-7, the V gene TRBV11-2; the D is unclear. The V and J ends lost 4 bases and 6 bases respectively, with 13 bases between them. Germline V gives CDR1 SGHAT, CDR2 FQNNGV. This CDR3 comprises 13 residues. Full variable domain (rest looked up from reference TRBV11-2 and TRBJ2-7): EAGVAQSPRYKIIEKRQSVAFWCNPISGHATLYWYQQILGQGPKLLIQFQNNGVVDDSQLPKDRFSAERLKGVDSTLKIQPAKLEDSAVYLCASSSTRVGEQYFGPGTRLTVT.

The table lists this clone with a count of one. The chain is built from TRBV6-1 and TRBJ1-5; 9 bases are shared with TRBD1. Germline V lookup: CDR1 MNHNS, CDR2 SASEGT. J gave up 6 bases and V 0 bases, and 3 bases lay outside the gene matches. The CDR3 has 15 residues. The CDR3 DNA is TGTGCCAGCAGTGAAGCGACAGGGGGTTTTCAGCCCCAGCATTTT. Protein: CASSEATGGFQPQHF.

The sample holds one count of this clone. The CDR3 region is CASSLDLYTDTQYF. The CDR3 region has the DNA TGTGCCAGCAGCTTGGACCTTTACACAGATACGCAGTATTTT. V gene TRBV7-3 combines with J gene TRBJ2-3, with no clear D. Germline V gives CDR1 SGHTA, CDR2 FQGTGA. Trimming stripped 3 bases from V and 2 bases from J, with 9 bases between. The CDR3 totals 14 residues.

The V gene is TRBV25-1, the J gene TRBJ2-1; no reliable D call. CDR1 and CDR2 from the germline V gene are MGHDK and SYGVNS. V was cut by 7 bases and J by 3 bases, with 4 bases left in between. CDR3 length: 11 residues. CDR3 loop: CASTGYNEQFF. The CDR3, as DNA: TGTGCCAGCACCGGCTACAATGAGCAGTTCTTC. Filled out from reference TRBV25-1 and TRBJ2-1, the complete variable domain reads EADIYQTPRYLVIGTGKKITLECSQTMGHDKMYWYQQDPGMELHLIHYSYGVNSTEKGDLSSESTVSRIRTEHFPLTLESARPSHTSQYLCASTGYNEQFFGPGTRLTVL.

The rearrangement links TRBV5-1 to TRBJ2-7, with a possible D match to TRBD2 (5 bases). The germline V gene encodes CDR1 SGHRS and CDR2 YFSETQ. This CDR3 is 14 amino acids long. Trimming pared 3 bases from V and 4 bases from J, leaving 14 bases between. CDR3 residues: CASSSRRGTYEQYF. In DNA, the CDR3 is TGCGCCAGCAGCTCCCGCCGGGGAACTTACGAGCAGTACTTC. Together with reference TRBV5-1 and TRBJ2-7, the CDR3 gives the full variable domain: KAGVTQTPRYLIKTRGQQVTLSCSPISGHRSVSWYQQTPGQGLQFLFEYFSETQRNKGNFPGRFSGRQFSNSRSEMNVSTLELGDSALYLCASSSRRGTYEQYFGPGTRLTVT.

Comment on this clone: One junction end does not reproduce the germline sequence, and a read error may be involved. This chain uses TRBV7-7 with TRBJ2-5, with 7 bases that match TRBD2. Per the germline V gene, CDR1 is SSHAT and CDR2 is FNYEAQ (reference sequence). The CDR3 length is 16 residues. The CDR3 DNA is TGTGCTAGCAGCCACGGGGGGATACGGCTCCAAGAGACCCAGTACTTC. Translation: CASSHGGIRLQETQYF.

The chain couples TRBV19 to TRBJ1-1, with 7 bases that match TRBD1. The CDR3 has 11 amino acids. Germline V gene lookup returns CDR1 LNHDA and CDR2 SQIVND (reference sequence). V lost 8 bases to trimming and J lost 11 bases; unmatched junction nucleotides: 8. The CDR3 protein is CASWGEGGAFF. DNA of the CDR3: TGTGCCAGTTGGGGGGAAGGGGGCGCTTTCTTT.

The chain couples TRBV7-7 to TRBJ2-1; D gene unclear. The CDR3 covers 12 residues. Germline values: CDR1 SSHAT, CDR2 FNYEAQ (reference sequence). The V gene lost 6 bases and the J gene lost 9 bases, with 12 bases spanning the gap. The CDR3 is CASSQDGGEQFF. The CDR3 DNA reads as TGTGCCAGCAGTCAGGACGGTGGTGAGCAGTTCTTC.

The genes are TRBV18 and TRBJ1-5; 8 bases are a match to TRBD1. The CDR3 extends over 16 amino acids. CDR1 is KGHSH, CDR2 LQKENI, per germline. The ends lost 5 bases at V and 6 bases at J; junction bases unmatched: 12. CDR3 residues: CASSSQPGQGGQPQHF. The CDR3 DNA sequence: TGTGCCAGCTCATCACAACCCGGACAGGGAGGTCAGCCCCAGCATTTT. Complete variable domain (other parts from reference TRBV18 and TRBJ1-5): NAGVMQNPRHLVRRRGQEARLRCSPMKGHSHVYWYRQLPEEGLKFMVYLQKENIIDESGMPKERFSAEFPKEGPSILRIQQVVRGDSAAYFCASSSQPGQGGQPQHFGDGTRLSIL.